The clone carrying this T cell receptor (beta chain) occurred many times. TCR beta VDJ combinations and CDR3 sequences were profiled from genomic DNA. TCRdb used MiXCR to reprocess the reads, holding one entry per CDR3 protein. The profile covers approximately 470,000 distinct CDR3 sequences, with around 32% appearing a single time and about 0.8% taken by the ten largest. CDR1 SNHLY and CDR2 FYNNEI come from the germline V gene. This CDR3 is 12 amino acids long. With 4 bases clipped from V and 8 bases from J, the junction kept 1 base outside the gene matches. The data belong to a study of CD8+CD57+ T cells in acquired aplastic anemia. Sequencing involved patients with CD8+CD57+ cell expansion previously shown by flow cytometry. Severe acquired aplastic anemia was present in every patient. All patients were therapy-naive when blood was sampled.

The sequence derives from a human donor with aplastic anemia. Sequencing was carried out using sorted CD4+, CD8+, or CD8+CD57+ T cells (not recorded which) from PBMCs. The rearrangement joins TRBV2 to TRBJ1-2; TRBD1 matches 10 bases. The CDR3 loop is CASSGTGGGYTF. The CDR3 DNA follows: TGTGCCAGCAGTGGGACAGGGGGAGGCTACACCTTC. The full variable domain, rest sourced from reference TRBV2 and TRBJ1-2, is EPEVTQTPSHQVTQMGQEVILRCVPISNHLYFYWYRQILGQKVEFLVSFYNNEISEKSEIFDDQFSVERPDGSNFTLKIRSTKLEDSAMYFCASSGTGGGYTFGSGTRLTVV.